This T cell receptor (beta chain) was found in a study of Graves' ophthalmopathy and Graves' hyperthyroidism. This clonotype appeared many times. Germline values: CDR1 SEHNR, CDR2 FQNEAQ (reference sequence). The CDR3 sequence is 16 residues long. V was pared by 5 bases and J by 5 bases, with 22 bases between. From RNA, the CDR3 regions of TCR beta chains were amplified and sequenced. In the first round, RT-PCR was carried out with HTBI primers, and a multiplex PCR formed the second round. TCRdb reanalysed the multiplex PCR reads using MiXCR and keeps one entry per CDR3 protein. The sample carries over a million distinct CDR3 sequences, about two fifths recorded once.

Source material: peripheral blood or thyroid tissue (not recorded which). The chain carries TRBV7-9 and TRBJ2-7, with a possible D match to TRBD1 (6 bases). The source of this sequence is an adult man with Graves' hyperthyroidism. For the CDR3, the DNA is TGTGCCAGCAGCCCTCTTGACAGGCCCAGCCGGGACGAGCAGTACTTC. Translation: CASSPLDRPSRDEQYF.